This TCR beta chain was profiled in a study of identical twins. This clonotype was detected a few times. The target antigen is unknown. The CDR3 has 14 amino acids. The V gene's germline CDR1 is MNHEY and CDR2 SVGEGT. The V segment lost 5 bases and the J segment 3 bases; nucleotides outside the gene matches: 7. General study points: Beta out-of-frame twin sharing showed a weaker excess. Cross-sectional statistics, not tracking of the same donors, supported the conclusions. Fewer insertions characterized abundant cord blood beta clonotypes, whereas memory repertoires showed none. Models, which agreed with sharing between unrelated individuals, nonetheless underestimated the out-of-frame TCR alpha sharing seen in monozygotic twins.

TCRdb passed the 5' RACE reads through MiXCR, listing each CDR3 protein once. The sample comprises some 1,700,000 distinct CDR3 sequences, around a third of which are singletons, and over 0.25% rests with the top ten. The genes are TRBV6-2 or TRBV6-3 and TRBJ2-7, with 7 bases fitting TRBD1. The receptor was derived from a newborn girl in good health. The sample comprised cord blood. CDR3 DNA sequence: TGTGCCAGCAGTACCCGACAGGGTAACTACGAGCAGTACTTC. Translating it yields CASSTRQGNYEQYF.